This T cell receptor (beta chain) was found in a study of blood T cell repertoires in COVID-19. Overall study context: The origin of the acute and convalescent COVID-19 samples was the United States, Italy and Spain. Nucleic acid was either cDNA or gDNA, and it came from T cells, B-cell-depleted T cells, or PBMCs.

Study processing details: How many nucleated cells were present was estimated from reference gene primer amplification. The assay was immunoSEQ multiplex PCR, and TCRdb's table has in-frame clones only and misses some. The DNA was the basis for D and trimming; V, J and clone size are from that table. Of 55,000 to 90,000 clones listed, around 86% are singletons. Per the germline V gene, CDR1 is MGHDK and CDR2 is SYGVNS. Trimming cost V 3 bases and J 6 bases, with 9 bases left between them. The length of the CDR3 is 12 residues. Material: peripheral blood. V usage is TRBV25-1 and J usage is TRBJ2-7; D uncertain. This receptor was identified in a man between 65 and 85 years old with active COVID-19. The CDR3 loop is CASSDLAGEQYF. The CDR3 bases are TGTGCCAGCAGTGATTTGGCTGGCGAGCAGTACTTC.